The clone carrying this TCR beta chain came up once. The antigen remains undetermined. CDR1 and CDR2 (germline): LGHNA, YNFKEQ. The V and J ends lost 0 bases and 6 bases, in that order; junction bases with no gene match: 3. The CDR3 runs to 14 residues. The data originate from a study of post-analysis software for immune sequencing data. Points from the study as a whole: F measure grouped same-batch samples tightly together. Higher frequency in patients than in controls was seen for roughly five TRBV segments, with TRBV5-6, TRBV5-1 and TRBV20-1 among them.

Researchers reported that TCR beta cDNA libraries carried unique molecular identifiers. TCRdb re-called the PCR reads with MiXCR, one entry per CDR3 protein. This sample has around 770,000 distinct CDR3 sequences, with about 43% found just once. Sequences were obtained from blood. The clonotype originates from a girl aged 5-17 years with multiple sclerosis. V usage is TRBV4-2 and J usage is TRBJ1-2; 8 bases map to TRBD1. This CDR3 reads CASSQEGQVHGYTF. Written as DNA, the CDR3 is TGTGCCAGCAGCCAAGAGGGACAGGTACATGGCTACACCTTC.